This T cell receptor (beta chain) came from a study of cytomegalovirus exposure and HLA in healthy donors. The PCR contained 60 Vbeta and 13 Jbeta primers. Per the study methods: The count from a later analysis was tens of millions of unique TCR beta chains, 9 million to 12 million of them shared. The method was immunoSEQ multiplex PCR; TCRdb's version includes in-frame clones alone and lacks a portion of them. V and J calls and clone size are those listed in that table; D and trimming were worked out from the DNA. The sample carries about 240,000 clones, about 85% recorded once. This CDR3 contains 20 residues. Germline CDR1 is MNHNS and CDR2 is SASEGT. V was pared by 2 bases and J by 5 bases, with 30 bases between.

This chain joins TRBV6-1 and TRBJ1-2, with a tentative D call TRBD1 (5 bases). The source of this sequence is a girl aged 2 to 9 in good health and CMV-seronegative. The sequencing sample was made of PBMCs. CDR3 amino acids: CASSESGFPKRGAGRYGYTF. The CDR3 DNA sequence: TGTGCCAGCAGTGAATCGGGGTTCCCCAAGCGTGGGGCGGGGCGGTATGGCTACACCTTC.